Following are 27 T cell receptor beta chains from one sample sequenced in a study of cytomegalovirus exposure and HLA in healthy donors. Primers included in the PCR were 60 Vbeta and 13 Jbeta primers. Only in-frame clones appear in the TCRdb table, and some are missing; sequencing was by immunoSEQ multiplex PCR. The repertoire shows some 62,000 clones; the top ten hold 5.3%. The sample taken for sequencing was PBMCs. These receptors all stem from a man aged 30 to 39 in good health and CMV-seropositive.

The chain combines TRBV7-6 with TRBJ2-7, with 9 bases that match TRBD2. V was clipped by 4 bases and J by 6 bases; unmatched bases: 7. The CDR3 runs to 14 residues. Germline V CDR1 and CDR2: SGHVS, FNYEAQ. DNA for the CDR3: TGTGCCAGCAGCTCAAGCGGGAGGCGGGGCGAGCAGTACTTC. Protein product: CASSSSGRRGEQYF.

CDR3 nucleotide sequence: TGTGCCAGCAGCTTGGGACTAGCGGGAGCCAATGAGCAGTTCTTC. It codes for CASSLGLAGANEQFF. The chain joins TRBV11-1 to TRBJ2-1, with 14 bases aligning to TRBD2. With 3 bases clipped from V and 6 bases from J, the junction kept 1 base outside the gene matches. The germline gives CDR1 SGHAT, CDR2 FQDESV (reference sequence). The CDR3 runs to 15 residues.

The chain has TRBV25-1 and TRBJ2-5, with TRBD2 as a possible D gene (5 bases). There are 12 residues in the CDR3. Trimming left V 3 bases short and J 10 bases short, with 12 bases between. Germline CDR1 reads MGHDK; CDR2 reads SYGVNS. The CDR3 DNA reads TGTGCCAGCAGTGACGGCGTTCGGGACCAGTACTTC. Residues: CASSDGVRDQYF.

This chain links TRBV10-2 with TRBJ2-2; 12 bases match TRBD1. The V segment lost 8 bases and the J segment 5 bases; nucleotides outside the gene matches: 6. Germline V gene lookup returns CDR1 WSHSY and CDR2 SAAADI. The CDR3 runs 15 residues. CDR3 nucleotide sequence: TGCGCCAGCCGGGGGACAGGGGGCAGGACCGGGGAGCTGTTTTTT. Its translation is CASRGTGGRTGELFF.

The chain joins TRBV6-6 to TRBJ1-5, with 7 bases aligning to TRBD1. Germline V gene sequence: CDR1 MNHNY, CDR2 SVGAGI (reference sequence). The CDR3 has 15 amino acids. The V and J ends lost 10 bases and 2 bases, in that order; junction bases with no gene match: 11. The CDR3 here is CAIRGAGDGNQPQHF. CDR3 nucleotide sequence: TGTGCCATCAGGGGGGCAGGGGATGGCAATCAGCCCCAGCATTTT.

V and J are TRBV11-2 and TRBJ2-6; 9 nucleotides agree with TRBD2. Germline assignment: CDR1 SGHAT and CDR2 FQNNGV. The CDR3 is made up of 19 amino acids. The V gene end was trimmed by 5 bases and the J gene end by 2 bases; junction bases not matched to a gene: 13. The CDR3 reads CASSHFKWTSDAGANVLTF. The CDR3 nucleotides are TGTGCCAGCAGCCATTTTAAGTGGACTAGCGACGCTGGGGCCAACGTCCTGACTTTC.

V usage is TRBV6-1 and J usage is TRBJ2-3; D is ambiguous. This CDR3 is built from 14 residues. V was cut by 1 base and J by 3 bases, with 8 bases left in between. CDR1 is MNHNS and CDR2 is SASEGT in the germline V gene. CDR3 sequence reads: CASSEGWATDTQYF. CDR3 DNA: TGTGCCAGCAGTGAAGGGTGGGCTACAGATACGCAGTATTTT.

The V gene is TRBV30, the J gene TRBJ2-7; TRBD1 matches at 11 bases. Losses at the gene ends were 5 bases for V and 6 bases for J; bases not matched to a gene: 6. The V gene's germline CDR1 is GTSNPN and CDR2 SVGIG (reference sequence). There are 13 residues in the CDR3. This CDR3 reads CAWSGTGGSEQYF. The CDR3 DNA sequence: TGTGCCTGGTCCGGGACAGGGGGATCCGAGCAGTACTTC.

This chain links TRBV4-1 with TRBJ1-2, with 8 bases aligning to TRBD1. Trimming removed 3 bases from V and 4 bases from J; junction bases left unmatched: 7. This CDR3 has 15 residues. The germline gives CDR1 MGHRA, CDR2 YSYEKL. This CDR3 reads CASSQTGANLYGYTF. The CDR3 DNA reads TGCGCCAGCAGCCAGACAGGGGCCAACCTCTATGGCTACACCTTC.

The chain is built from TRBV30 and TRBJ2-7, with 7 bases identical to TRBD1. This CDR3 contains 14 residues. Germline V gene sequence: CDR1 GTSNPN, CDR2 SVGIG (reference sequence). V lost 7 bases and J lost 3; bases outside the gene matches: 12. In DNA, the CDR3 is TGTGCCTCCCGAAATGGGACAGCAGTCTACGAGCAGTACTTC. Its protein is CASRNGTAVYEQYF. Full variable domain (missing parts from reference TRBV30 and TRBJ2-7): SQTIHQWPATLVQPVGSPLSLECTVEGTSNPNLYWYRQAAGRGLQLLFYSVGIGQISSEVPQNLSASRPQDRQFILSSKKLLLSDSGFYLCASRNGTAVYEQYFGPGTRLTVT.

V usage is TRBV6-5 and J usage is TRBJ2-5; D call uncertain. This CDR3 contains 12 residues. Germline CDR1 reads MNHEY; CDR2 reads SVGAGI. Trimming cost V 7 bases and J 0 bases, with 6 bases left between them. CDR3 sequence reads: CASTRDQETQYF. Here the CDR3 DNA reads TGTGCCAGCACTCGGGACCAAGAGACCCAGTACTTC.

The J gene is TRBJ1-4, the V gene TRBV11-2; tentatively, D is TRBD1 (6 bases). From germline, CDR1 is SGHAT and CDR2 FQNNGV. V was trimmed by 5 bases and J by 6 bases, leaving 10 bases between them. The CDR3 extends over 13 amino acids. CDR3 coding DNA: TGTGCCAGCAGCGGGGACAAGGATGAAAAACTGTTTTTT. Protein: CASSGDKDEKLFF.

The J gene is TRBJ2-3, the V gene TRBV5-1, with D perhaps matching TRBD1 (5 bases). The V gene's germline CDR1 is SGHRS and CDR2 YFSETQ. Trimming took 0 bases from V and 5 from J, leaving 10 bases between them. The CDR3 contains 14 residues. CDR3 coding DNA: TGCGCCAGCAGCTTGGGACAGATGGGAGATACGCAGTATTTT. It specifies CASSLGQMGDTQYF.

The V and J genes are TRBV6-5 and TRBJ2-5, with TRBD2 matching over 14 bases. This CDR3 is built from 15 residues. V shed 6 bases, J shed 5 bases, and the junction held 5 bases outside the gene matches. The V gene's germline CDR1 is MNHEY and CDR2 SVGAGI. The CDR3: CASRQTSGGAETQYF. The DNA of the CDR3 is TGTGCCAGCAGACAGACTAGCGGGGGGGCGGAGACCCAGTACTTC.

This chain joins TRBV28 and TRBJ2-7; D remains unclear. V gave up 3 bases and J gave up 2 bases, with 17 bases separating them. Germline CDR1 MDHEN, CDR2 SYDVKM. The CDR3 spans 16 residues. CDR3 in amino acids: CASSFHLGTVTYEQYF. In DNA, the CDR3 is TGTGCCAGCAGTTTTCACCTAGGCACCGTGACCTACGAGCAGTACTTC.

The chain employs TRBV27 and TRBJ2-5; TRBD1 aligns across 7 bases. Germline V lookup: CDR1 MNHEY, CDR2 SMNVEV (reference sequence). CDR3 length: 16 residues. Unmatched junction bases numbered 6, after V lost 1 base and J lost 1 base. For the CDR3, the DNA is TGTGCCAGCAGTTTATTCACAGGGGACCTCCAAGAGACCCAGTACTTC. Its translation is CASSLFTGDLQETQYF.

This rearrangement joins TRBV19 to TRBJ2-5; 7 bases are a match to TRBD1. Germline CDR1 LNHDA, CDR2 SQIVND (reference sequence). This CDR3 spans 17 amino acids. V was pared by 5 bases and J by 7 bases, with 19 bases of the junction left unmatched. The CDR3 nucleotides read TGTGCCAGTAGTGATGTCCGGGACAGCGGCTGGTTTGGGACCCAGTACTTC. It yields the protein CASSDVRDSGWFGTQYF. Variable domain in full (rest from reference TRBV19 and TRBJ2-5): DGGITQSPKYLFRKEGQNVTLSCEQNLNHDAMYWYRQDPGQGLRLIYYSQIVNDFQKGDIAEGYSVSREKKESFPLTVTSAQKNPTAFYLCASSDVRDSGWFGTQYFGPGTRLLVL.

In DNA form, the CDR3 reads TGTGCCATCAGTGAGTCGGCGGACCCTGGACTTCAGCCCCAGCATTTT. This encodes CAISESADPGLQPQHF. This chain uses TRBV10-3 with TRBJ1-5, with unresolved D. Germline loops: CDR1 ENHRY, CDR2 SYGVKD. V lost 0 bases to trimming and J lost 6 bases, with 15 bases between them. The CDR3 is 16 amino acids.

This sequence joins TRBV30 and TRBJ2-3, with 10 bases matching TRBD2. This CDR3 comprises 14 residues. The germline gives CDR1 GTSNPN, CDR2 SVGIG (reference sequence). Unmatched junction bases numbered 3, after V lost 4 bases and J lost 2 bases. CDR3 coding DNA: TGTGCCTGGACTAGCGGGGGAAACACAGATACGCAGTATTTT. This gives the protein CAWTSGGNTDTQYF.

This chain connects TRBV11-3 to TRBJ1-1, with 12 bases fitting TRBD1. This CDR3 has 16 residues. With V trimmed by 7 bases and J by 5 bases, 11 bases remained unmatched. Germline-derived CDR1 and CDR2 are SGHNT and YENEEA. CDR3 residues: CASTLGTGGVGTEAFF. CDR3 nucleotide sequence: TGTGCCAGCACTTTAGGGACAGGGGGCGTTGGGACTGAAGCTTTCTTT. The complete variable domain, with remaining parts taken from reference TRBV11-3 and TRBJ1-1, reads EAGVVQSPRYKIIEKKQPVAFWCNPISGHNTLYWYLQNLGQGPELLIRYENEEAVDDSQLPKDRFSAERLKGVDSTLKIQPAELGDSAVYLCASTLGTGGVGTEAFFGQGTRLTVV.

This chain joins TRBV7-9 and TRBJ1-4; 8 positions agree with TRBD1. The V segment lost 5 bases and the J segment 8 bases; nucleotides outside the gene matches: 7. Per germline, CDR1 SEHNR and CDR2 FQNEAQ (reference sequence). The CDR3 covers 14 residues. CDR3 in amino acids: CASSPTGVEEKLFF. DNA for the CDR3: TGTGCCAGCAGCCCGACAGGGGTTGAAGAAAAACTGTTTTTT.

The chain joins TRBV29-1 to TRBJ1-5; TRBD1 aligns across 9 bases. Losses at the gene ends were 7 bases for V and 6 bases for J; bases not matched to a gene: 7. Germline lookup yields CDR1 SQVTM and CDR2 ANQGSEA. The CDR3 covers 13 residues. In DNA form, the CDR3 reads TGCAGCGCAGGACAGGGGATCGGTCAGCCCCAGCATTTT. Its protein is CSAGQGIGQPQHF.

This chain uses TRBV30 with TRBJ2-5; possible D gene TRBD1, 6 bases. Germline values: CDR1 GTSNPN, CDR2 SVGIG (reference sequence). Trimming left V 0 bases short and J 3 bases short, with 8 bases between. CDR3 length equals 13 residues. CDR3 amino acids: CAWSVSGEETQYF. The CDR3 DNA reads TGTGCCTGGAGTGTATCAGGGGAAGAGACCCAGTACTTC.

The J gene is TRBJ2-2, the V gene TRBV27; 9 bases are a match to TRBD1. The J segment lost 7 bases and the V segment lost 10 bases, leaving 13 bases of the junction unmatched. The length of the CDR3 is 15 residues. Germline assignment: CDR1 MNHEY and CDR2 SMNVEV (reference sequence). The CDR3 nucleotides are TGTGCCACTTCAATGACAGGGGGTTTAGGCGGGGAGCTGTTTTTT. Amino acid sequence: CATSMTGGLGGELFF.

V usage is TRBV7-9 and J usage is TRBJ2-5, with D perhaps TRBD2 (5 bases). Germline V gene lookup returns CDR1 SEHNR and CDR2 FQNEAQ (reference sequence). This CDR3 contains 14 residues. V was clipped by 7 bases and J by 3 bases, with 15 bases between them. This chain's CDR3 is CASTIPGKEETQYF. The CDR3 bases are TGTGCCAGCACCATACCGGGGAAAGAAGAGACCCAGTACTTC.

CDR3 bases: TGTGCCAGCAGAAGCGGCTTGACAGGGGGCTATGGCTACACCTTC. Its protein product is CASRSGLTGGYGYTF. The genes are TRBV6-5 and TRBJ1-2, with 9 bases aligning to TRBD1. V trimming: 6 bases; J trimming: 4 bases; junction bases outside the gene matches: 9. Germline assignment: CDR1 MNHEY and CDR2 SVGAGI. This CDR3 contains 15 residues.

The chain combines TRBV30 with TRBJ1-2, with unresolved D. The CDR3 contains 10 residues. Germline loops: CDR1 GTSNPN, CDR2 SVGIG (reference sequence). Trimming removed 3 bases at V and 7 bases at J, with 6 bases between. The CDR3 DNA is TGTGCCTGGAGGACTGGTGGCTACACCTTC. Protein: CAWRTGGYTF.